The clone carrying this T cell receptor (beta chain) showed up just a few times. In the same sample, other DNA sequences code for this CDR3. The data are from a study of blood T cell repertoires in COVID-19. Study summary: Italy, Spain and the United States were the sources of the convalescent and acute COVID-19 samples. PBMCs, B-cell-depleted T cells, or T cells provided the cDNA or gDNA that made up the material.

Measured with immunoSEQ multiplex PCR; TCRdb has only the in-frame clones, and not every one. The sample records around 250,000 clones, around four fifths being singletons. Germline V gene sequence: CDR1 KGHSH, CDR2 LQKENI. Trimming took off 2 bases at V and 4 bases at J, with 6 bases between the two ends. The length of the CDR3 is 13 residues. The study drew participants aged about 18 to 89 years from some 25 US areas. Donors were grouped by their self-reported clinical history. Source material: PBMCs or T cells enriched from blood (not recorded which). The gene calls are TRBV18 and TRBJ1-5; D gene unclear. This sequence was found in a man aged 25 to 45 with acute COVID-19. The CDR3 protein is CASSPGQNQPQHF. CDR3 nucleotides: TGTGCCAGCTCACCAGGGCAAAATCAGCCCCAGCATTTT. The complete variable domain, with remaining parts taken from reference TRBV18 and TRBJ1-5, reads NAGVMQNPRHLVRRRGQEARLRCSPMKGHSHVYWYRQLPEEGLKFMVYLQKENIIDESGMPKERFSAEFPKEGPSILRIQQVVRGDSAAYFCASSPGQNQPQHFGDGTRLSIL.